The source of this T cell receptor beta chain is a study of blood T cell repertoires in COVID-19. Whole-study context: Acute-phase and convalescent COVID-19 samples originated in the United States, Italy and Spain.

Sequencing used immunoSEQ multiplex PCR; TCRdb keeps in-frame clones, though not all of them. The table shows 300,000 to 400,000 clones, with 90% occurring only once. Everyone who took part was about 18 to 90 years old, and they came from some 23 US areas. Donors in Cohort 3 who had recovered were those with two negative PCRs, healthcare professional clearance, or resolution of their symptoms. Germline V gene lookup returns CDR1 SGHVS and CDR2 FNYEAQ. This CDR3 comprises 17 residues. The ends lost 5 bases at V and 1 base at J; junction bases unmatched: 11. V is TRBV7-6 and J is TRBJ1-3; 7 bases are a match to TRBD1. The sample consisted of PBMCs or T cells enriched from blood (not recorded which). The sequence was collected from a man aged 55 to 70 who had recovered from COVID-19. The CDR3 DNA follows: TGTGCCAGCAGCCAATTGCGAGGGGGCCCATCTGGAAACACCATATATTTT. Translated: CASSQLRGGPSGNTIYF.